Following are 7 T cell receptor beta chains from one sample sequenced in a study of T cell repertoires in cytomegalovirus infection. A single record per CDR3 protein comes from TCRdb applying MiXCR to the reads. The table records fewer than 300,000 distinct CDR3 sequences, over 20% of them present only once. The sample consisted of PBMCs. These receptors came from a human donor in good health (CMV status not recorded). Some clones in this sample may be carry-over from other donors' samples.

This clonotype was seen only a few times. The rearrangement links TRBV6-6 to TRBJ2-3, with D perhaps being TRBD1 or TRBD2 (6 bases each). Between the trimmed V and J ends, which lost 6 bases and 4 bases, there was a span of 11 bases. The germline V gene encodes CDR1 MNHNY and CDR2 SVGAGI (reference sequence). The CDR3 runs to 13 residues. CDR3 nucleotides: TGTGCCAGCAGCGGGGGCCGAGCAGATACGCAGTATTTT. Protein sequence: CASSGGRADTQYF.

This chain joins TRBV29-1 and TRBJ1-1; 7 bases line up with TRBD1. Germline loops: CDR1 SQVTM, CDR2 ANQGSEA. Trimming cost V 6 bases and J 0 bases; bases outside gene matches: 7. The CDR3 loop spans 14 amino acids. The CDR3 sequence: CSVQPGQMNTEAFF. The CDR3 region has the DNA TGCAGCGTACAACCGGGACAGATGAACACTGAAGCTTTCTTT.

This clonotype was detected only a few times. J is TRBJ2-5 and V is TRBV5-4; perhaps TRBD1 as D (5 bases). Between the trimmed V and J ends, which lost 6 bases and 3 bases, there was a span of 15 bases. The CDR3 has 14 residues. Germline lookup yields CDR1 SGHNT and CDR2 YYREEE (reference sequence). The CDR3 reads CASNSGRRKETQYF. For the CDR3, the DNA is TGTGCCAGCAATTCAGGGCGGCGGAAAGAGACCCAGTACTTC.

Here the CDR3 reads CASKGRPYGYEQFF. Written as DNA, the CDR3 is TGTGCCAGCAAGGGCAGACCTTATGGTTATGAGCAGTTCTTC. The chain combines TRBV28 with TRBJ2-1; D is unresolved. Germline CDR1 reads MDHEN; CDR2 reads SYDVKM. The CDR3 contains 14 residues. V was trimmed by 7 bases and J by 8 bases, leaving 18 bases between them.

This clonotype showed up many times. The genes are TRBV7-2 and TRBJ1-1; D gene ambiguous. The CDR3 is 14 residues long. The V end was cut by 1 base, the J end by 5 bases, with 11 bases between. CDR1 is SGHTA and CDR2 is FQGNSA in the germline V gene. Written as DNA, the CDR3 is TGTGCCAGCAGCTTAGTACAAAGCGGGACTGAAGCTTTCTTT. It specifies CASSLVQSGTEAFF.

The V call is TRBV28, the J call TRBJ2-7, with D uncertain. V lost 4 bases, J lost 7 bases, and 11 bases lay in between. CDR1 and CDR2 (germline): MDHEN, SYDVKM. This CDR3 comprises 12 residues. The CDR3 spells CASSSSLGEQYF. The DNA for the CDR3 is TGTGCCAGCAGTTCCTCACTCGGGGAGCAGTACTTC.

This chain joins TRBV5-3 and TRBJ1-1, with a tentative D call TRBD1 (5 bases). TRBV5-3 is an ORF, with its function uncertain. CDR3 size: 13 residues. Trimming pared 8 bases from V and 5 bases from J, leaving 16 bases between. This CDR3 reads CASSPWGRTEAFF. The CDR3 region has the DNA TGTGCCAGCAGCCCCTGGGGCAGAACTGAAGCTTTCTTT.